The TCR beta chain described here comes from a study of PD-1 blockade in classical Hodgkin lymphoma. Study-level points and caveats: Repertoire difference causes, possibly disease activity or prior therapy, remain undefined. Partial responders and progressors had significantly lower baseline TCR diversity. Reports described newly diagnosed patients as having lower baseline TCR diversity than healthy donors. Individuals who commenced nivolumab within less than 1 year of ASCT were excluded.

V was clipped by 3 bases and J by 2 bases, with 22 bases between them. Germline V gives CDR1 PRHDT, CDR2 FYEKMQ (reference sequence). The CDR3 contains 18 residues. TCRdb's copy holds only in-frame clones and misses some; the assay was immunoSEQ multiplex PCR. This sample has 25,000 to 35,000 clones, with about two thirds found just once. Indicated time point: cycle 4 day 1 (C4D1), after about 6 weeks of nivolumab. Relapse after autologous stem cell transplantation occurred in every patient, and brentuximab vedotin exposure varied. By frequency in the sample, this clone is medium-sized. Its antigen is unidentified.

The clonotype was recovered from a human donor with classical Hodgkin lymphoma. The material was peripheral blood mononuclear cells (PBMCs), obtained before the fourth cycle of nivolumab. V is TRBV13 and J is TRBJ1-2, with D maybe TRBD1 (6 bases). The chain's CDR3 is CASSLRYGVGAGNYGYTF. The CDR3 DNA reads as TGTGCCAGCAGCTTGAGGTACGGGGTGGGGGCAGGAAACTATGGCTACACCTTC. The variable domain in full, completed from reference TRBV13 and TRBJ1-2, reads AAGVIQSPRHLIKEKRETATLKCYPIPRHDTVYWYQQGPGQDPQFLISFYEKMQSDKGSIPDRFSAQQFSDYHSELNMSSLELGDSALYFCASSLRYGVGAGNYGYTFGSGTRLTVV.